The subject of this entry is one T cell receptor (beta chain). The sample originates from a study of early T cells in non-severe SARS-CoV-2 infection. Study in general: The input, bulk RNA from unsorted whole blood, was sequenced, and chains were unpaired.

Unique molecular identifiers were affixed to single, distinct cDNA molecules. TCRdb reprocessed the 5' RACE reads via MiXCR and lists one record per CDR3 protein. The data contain 56,000 or so distinct CDR3 sequences, 7.5% to 9.5% of them seen just once; the ten biggest clones take up around 4.5%. Trimming shortened V by 0 bases and J by 1 base, and 10 bases separated the two germline ends. Germline V gene lookup returns CDR1 DFQATT and CDR2 SNEGSKA (reference sequence). The CDR3 is 14 residues long. Input material: whole blood. This receptor was obtained from an adult who was a healthcare worker with PCR-confirmed SARS-CoV-2 infection or an uninfected control (not recorded which). The V and J genes are TRBV20-1 and TRBJ2-7; unclear D gene. CDR3: CSARERSYSYEQYF. CDR3 bases: TGCAGTGCTAGAGAGCGATCGTATTCCTACGAGCAGTACTTC.